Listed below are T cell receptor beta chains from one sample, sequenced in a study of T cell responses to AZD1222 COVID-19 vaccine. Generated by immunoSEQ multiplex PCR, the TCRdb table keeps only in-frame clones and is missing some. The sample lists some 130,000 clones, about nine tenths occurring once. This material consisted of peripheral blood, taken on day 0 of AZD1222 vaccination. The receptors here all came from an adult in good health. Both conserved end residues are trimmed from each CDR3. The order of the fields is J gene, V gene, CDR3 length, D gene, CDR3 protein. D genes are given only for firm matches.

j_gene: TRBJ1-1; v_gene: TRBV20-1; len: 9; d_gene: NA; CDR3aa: SAGVNTEAF
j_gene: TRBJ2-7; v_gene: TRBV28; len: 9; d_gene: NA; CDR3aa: ASSWGYEQY
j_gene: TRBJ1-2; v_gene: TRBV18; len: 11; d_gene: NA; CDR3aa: ASSPGGHYGYT
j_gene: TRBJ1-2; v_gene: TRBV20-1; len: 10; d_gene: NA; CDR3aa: SASTLSGGYT
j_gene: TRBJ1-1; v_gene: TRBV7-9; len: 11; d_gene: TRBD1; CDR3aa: ASEGQSFTEAF
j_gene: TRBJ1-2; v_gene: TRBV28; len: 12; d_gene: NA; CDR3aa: ASIPAGANYGYT
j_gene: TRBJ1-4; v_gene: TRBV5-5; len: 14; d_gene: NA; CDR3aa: ASSPGESTTNEKLF
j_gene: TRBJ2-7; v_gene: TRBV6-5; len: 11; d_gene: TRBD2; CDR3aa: ATERGGSYEQY
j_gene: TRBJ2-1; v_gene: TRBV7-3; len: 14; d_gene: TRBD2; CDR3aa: ASSPTPGLAGGRGF
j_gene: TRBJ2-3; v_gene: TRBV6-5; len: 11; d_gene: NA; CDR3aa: ASRGRSTDTQY
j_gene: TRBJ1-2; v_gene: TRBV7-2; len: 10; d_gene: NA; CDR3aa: ASSLLSGGYT
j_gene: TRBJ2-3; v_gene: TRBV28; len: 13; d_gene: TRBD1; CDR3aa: ASSSEDRDVDTQY
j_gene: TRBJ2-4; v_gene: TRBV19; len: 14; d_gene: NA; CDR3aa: ASSILGSPTENIQY
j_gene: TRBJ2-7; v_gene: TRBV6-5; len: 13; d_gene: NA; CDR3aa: ASSYKGFSSYEQY
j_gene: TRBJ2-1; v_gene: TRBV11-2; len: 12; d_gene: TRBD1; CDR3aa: ASSSWTGYNEQF
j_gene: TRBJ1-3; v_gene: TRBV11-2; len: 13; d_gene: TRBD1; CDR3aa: ASSLGTGGENTIY
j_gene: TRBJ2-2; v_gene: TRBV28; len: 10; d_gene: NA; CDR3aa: ASKEAGGELF
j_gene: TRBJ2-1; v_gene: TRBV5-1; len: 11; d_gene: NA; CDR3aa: ASSLTLNNEQF
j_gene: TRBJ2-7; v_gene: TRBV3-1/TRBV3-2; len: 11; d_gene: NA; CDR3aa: ASSPGPHYEQY
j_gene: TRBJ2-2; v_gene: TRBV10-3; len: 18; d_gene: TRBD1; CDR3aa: AISESPGVRTGVNTGELF
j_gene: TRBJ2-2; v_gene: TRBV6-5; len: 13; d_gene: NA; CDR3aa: ASSYRDKNTGELF
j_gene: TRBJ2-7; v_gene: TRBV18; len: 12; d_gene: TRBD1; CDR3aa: ASSGGTGTYEQY
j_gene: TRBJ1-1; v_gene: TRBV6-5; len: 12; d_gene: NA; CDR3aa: ASSSGQWDGEAF
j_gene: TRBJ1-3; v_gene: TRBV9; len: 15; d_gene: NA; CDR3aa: ASSATPGKSPGNTIY
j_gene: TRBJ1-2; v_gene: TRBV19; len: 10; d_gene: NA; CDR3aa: ASQDRFYGYT
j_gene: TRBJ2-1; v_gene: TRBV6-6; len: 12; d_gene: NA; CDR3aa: ASSFSSGKDEQF
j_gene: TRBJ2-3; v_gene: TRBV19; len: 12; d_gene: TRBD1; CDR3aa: ASNWGQITDTQY
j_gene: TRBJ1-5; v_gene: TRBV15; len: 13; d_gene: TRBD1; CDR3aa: ATSTGTASNQPQH
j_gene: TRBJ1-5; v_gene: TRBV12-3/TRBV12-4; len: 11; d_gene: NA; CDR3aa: ASSYMRDQPQH
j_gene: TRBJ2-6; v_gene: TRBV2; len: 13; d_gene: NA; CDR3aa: ASSKGSNGANVLT
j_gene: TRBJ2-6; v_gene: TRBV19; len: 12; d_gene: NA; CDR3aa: ASSMESGANVLT
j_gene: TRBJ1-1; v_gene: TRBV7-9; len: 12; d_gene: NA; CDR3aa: ASSRGGVGTEAF
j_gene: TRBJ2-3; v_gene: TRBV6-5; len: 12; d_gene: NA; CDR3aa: ASMRGSFTDTQY
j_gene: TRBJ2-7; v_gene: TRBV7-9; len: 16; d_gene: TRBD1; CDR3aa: ASSLTPGQGARSYEQY
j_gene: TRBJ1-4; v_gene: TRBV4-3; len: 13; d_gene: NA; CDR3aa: ASSQDRGLNEKLF
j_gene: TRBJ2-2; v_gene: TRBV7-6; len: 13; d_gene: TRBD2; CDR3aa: ASSFSGVNTGELF
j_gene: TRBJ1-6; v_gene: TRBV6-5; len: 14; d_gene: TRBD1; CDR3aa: ASSYQRTGVKSPLH
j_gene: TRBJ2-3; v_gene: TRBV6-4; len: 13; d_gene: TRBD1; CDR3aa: ASSYGQGWADTQY
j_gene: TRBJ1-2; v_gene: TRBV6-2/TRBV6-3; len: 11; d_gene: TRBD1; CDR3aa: ASSYTGDNGYT
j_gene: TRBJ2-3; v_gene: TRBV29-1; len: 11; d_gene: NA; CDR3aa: SIRQVNTDTQY
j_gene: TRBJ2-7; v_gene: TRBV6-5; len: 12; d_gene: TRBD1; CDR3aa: ASHGGQGIYEQY
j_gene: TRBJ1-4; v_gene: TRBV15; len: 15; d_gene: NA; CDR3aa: ATSRVVGEGVDEKLF
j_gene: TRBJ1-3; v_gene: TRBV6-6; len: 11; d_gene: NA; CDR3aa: ASLFAAGNTIY
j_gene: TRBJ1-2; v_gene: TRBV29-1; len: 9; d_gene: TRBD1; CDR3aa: SVWTGDDYT
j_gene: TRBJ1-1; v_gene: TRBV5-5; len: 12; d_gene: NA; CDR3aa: ASRPVPLNTEAF
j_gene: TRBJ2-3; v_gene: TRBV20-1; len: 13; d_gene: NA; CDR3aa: SASIGGASTDTQY
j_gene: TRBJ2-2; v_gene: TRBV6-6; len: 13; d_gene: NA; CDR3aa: ASSYDSANTGELF
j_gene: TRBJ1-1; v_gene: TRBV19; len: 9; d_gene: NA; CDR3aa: ASSVPPSAF
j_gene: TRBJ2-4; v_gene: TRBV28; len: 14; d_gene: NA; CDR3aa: ASSSDRGGLKNIQY
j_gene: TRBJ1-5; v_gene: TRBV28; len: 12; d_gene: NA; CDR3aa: ASRWGGSNQPQH